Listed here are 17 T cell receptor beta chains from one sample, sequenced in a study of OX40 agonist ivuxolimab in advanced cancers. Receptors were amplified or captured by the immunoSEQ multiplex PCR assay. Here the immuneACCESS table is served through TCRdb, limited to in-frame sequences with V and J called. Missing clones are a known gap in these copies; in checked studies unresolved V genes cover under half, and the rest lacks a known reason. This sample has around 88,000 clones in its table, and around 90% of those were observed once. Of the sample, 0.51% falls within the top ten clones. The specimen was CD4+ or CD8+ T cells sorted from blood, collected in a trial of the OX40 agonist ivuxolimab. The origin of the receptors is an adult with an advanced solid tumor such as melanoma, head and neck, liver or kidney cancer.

The CDR3 DNA reads as TGTGCCAGCACAGGGACGAACACTGAAGCTTTCTTT. It yields the protein CASTGTNTEAFF. V usage is TRBV6-1 and J usage is TRBJ1-1, with D possibly TRBD1 on 5 matching bases. The CDR3 runs to 12 residues. CDR1 and CDR2 (germline): MNHNS, SASEGT. Trimming cost V 7 bases and J 1 base, with 7 bases left between them.

The chain's CDR3 is CASSYSRQGWNEKLFF. CDR3 in DNA: TGTGCCAGCAGTTACTCGAGACAGGGGTGGAATGAAAAACTGTTTTTT. The V call is TRBV6-5, the J call TRBJ1-4; 8 nucleotides match TRBD1. Unmatched junction bases numbered 5, after V lost 0 bases and J lost 5 bases. Per germline, CDR1 MNHEY and CDR2 SVGAGI. There are 16 residues in the CDR3.

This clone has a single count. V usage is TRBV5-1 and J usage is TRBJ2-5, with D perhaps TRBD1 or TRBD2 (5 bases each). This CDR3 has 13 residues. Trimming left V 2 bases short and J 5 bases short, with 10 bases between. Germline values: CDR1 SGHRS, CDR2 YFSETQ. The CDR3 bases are TGCGCCAGCAGCTTTTCGGGGCGGGAGACCCAGTACTTC. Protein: CASSFSGRETQYF.

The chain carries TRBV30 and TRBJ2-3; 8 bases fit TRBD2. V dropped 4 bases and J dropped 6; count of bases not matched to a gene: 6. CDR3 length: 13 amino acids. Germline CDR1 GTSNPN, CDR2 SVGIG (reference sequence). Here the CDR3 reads CAWNRGGSDTQYF. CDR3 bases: TGTGCCTGGAATCGGGGGGGGTCGGATACGCAGTATTTT.

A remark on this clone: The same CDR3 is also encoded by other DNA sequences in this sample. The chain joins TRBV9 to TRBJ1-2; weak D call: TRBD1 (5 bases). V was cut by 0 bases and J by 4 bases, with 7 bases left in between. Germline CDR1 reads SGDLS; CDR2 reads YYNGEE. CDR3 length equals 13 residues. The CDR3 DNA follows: TGTGCCAGCAGCGTAGACCAGGGCTATGGCTACACCTTC. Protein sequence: CASSVDQGYGYTF.

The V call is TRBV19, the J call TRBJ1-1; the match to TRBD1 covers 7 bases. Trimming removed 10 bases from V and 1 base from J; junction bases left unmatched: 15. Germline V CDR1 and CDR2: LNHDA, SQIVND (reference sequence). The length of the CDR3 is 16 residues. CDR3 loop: CATSRGQGMTNTEAFF. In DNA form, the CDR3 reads TGTGCCACCAGTAGGGGGCAGGGGATGACGAACACTGAAGCTTTCTTT.

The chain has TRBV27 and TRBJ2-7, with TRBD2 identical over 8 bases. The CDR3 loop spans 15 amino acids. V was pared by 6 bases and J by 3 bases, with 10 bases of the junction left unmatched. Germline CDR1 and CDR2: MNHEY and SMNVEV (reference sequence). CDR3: CASSSSAAGDYEQYF. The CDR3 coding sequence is TGTGCCAGCAGCAGTTCAGCAGCGGGAGACTACGAGCAGTACTTC.

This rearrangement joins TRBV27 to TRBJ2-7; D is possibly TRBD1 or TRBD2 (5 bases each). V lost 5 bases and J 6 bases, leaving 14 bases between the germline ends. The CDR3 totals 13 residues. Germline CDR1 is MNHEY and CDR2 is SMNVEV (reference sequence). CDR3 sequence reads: CASSPRGVGEQYF. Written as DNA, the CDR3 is TGTGCCAGCAGTCCCCGAGGGGTTGGCGAGCAGTACTTC.

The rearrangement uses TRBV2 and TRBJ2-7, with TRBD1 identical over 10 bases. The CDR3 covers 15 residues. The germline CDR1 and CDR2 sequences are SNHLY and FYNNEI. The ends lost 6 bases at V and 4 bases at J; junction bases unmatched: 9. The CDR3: CASRPYGQGGYEQYF. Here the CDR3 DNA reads TGTGCCAGCAGGCCCTATGGACAGGGGGGATACGAGCAGTACTTC.

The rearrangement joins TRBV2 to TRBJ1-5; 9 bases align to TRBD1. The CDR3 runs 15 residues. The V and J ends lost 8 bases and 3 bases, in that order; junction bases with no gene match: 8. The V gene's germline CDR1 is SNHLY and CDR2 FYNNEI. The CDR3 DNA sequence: TGTGCCAGCGGCAGGGGACAGGGAAACAATCAGCCCCAGCATTTT. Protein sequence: CASGRGQGNNQPQHF.

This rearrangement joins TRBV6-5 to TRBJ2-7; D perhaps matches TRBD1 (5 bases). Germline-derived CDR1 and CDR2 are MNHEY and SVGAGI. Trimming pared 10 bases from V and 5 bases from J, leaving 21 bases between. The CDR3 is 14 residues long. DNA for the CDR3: TGTGCCACCGGCCGGGCTAGGGGTAGCCACGAGCAGTACTTC. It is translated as CATGRARGSHEQYF.

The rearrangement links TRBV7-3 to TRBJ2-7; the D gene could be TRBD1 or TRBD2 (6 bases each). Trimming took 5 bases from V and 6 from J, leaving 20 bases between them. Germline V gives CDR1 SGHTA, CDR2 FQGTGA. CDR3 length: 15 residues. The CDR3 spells CASSANRAEGSEQYF. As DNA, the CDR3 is TGTGCCAGCAGCGCAAACAGGGCGGAGGGGTCCGAGCAGTACTTC.

This CDR3 is CASLGGGGSYNEQFF. CDR3 DNA sequence: TGTGCCAGCCTCGGGGGAGGCGGGTCCTACAATGAGCAGTTCTTC. This chain connects TRBV25-1 to TRBJ2-1; the D gene is possibly TRBD2 (6 bases). Germline assignment: CDR1 MGHDK and CDR2 SYGVNS. This CDR3 has 15 amino acids. V was cut by 8 bases and J by 1 base, with 15 bases left in between.

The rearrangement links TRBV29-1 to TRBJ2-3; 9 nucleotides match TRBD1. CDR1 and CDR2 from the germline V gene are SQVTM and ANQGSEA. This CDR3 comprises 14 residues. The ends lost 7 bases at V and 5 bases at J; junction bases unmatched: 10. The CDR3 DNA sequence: TGCAGCGCCGGACAACAGGGGGCTGGAGATACGCAGTATTTT. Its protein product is CSAGQQGAGDTQYF.

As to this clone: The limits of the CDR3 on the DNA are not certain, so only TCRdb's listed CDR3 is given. CDR3 region: CASSFGPGGWNEQFF. V is TRBV5-8 and J is TRBJ2-1; TRBD1, the table's D call, lacks a check against the DNA. The CDR3 has 15 amino acids, counting both end residues. The germline gives CDR1 SGHTS, CDR2 YDEGEE.

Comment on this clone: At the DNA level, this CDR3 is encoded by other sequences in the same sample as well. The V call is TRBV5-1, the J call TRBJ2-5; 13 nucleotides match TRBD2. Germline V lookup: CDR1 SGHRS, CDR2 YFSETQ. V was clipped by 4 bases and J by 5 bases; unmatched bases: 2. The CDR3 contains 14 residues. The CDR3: CASSLGLAGETQYF. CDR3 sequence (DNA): TGCGCCAGCAGCCTGGGACTAGCGGGGGAGACCCAGTACTTC.

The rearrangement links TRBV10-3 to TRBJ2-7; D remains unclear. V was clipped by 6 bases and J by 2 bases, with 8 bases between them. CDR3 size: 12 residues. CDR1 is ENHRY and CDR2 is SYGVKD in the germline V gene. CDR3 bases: TGTGCCATCAGCGGCAAAGCCTACGAGCAGTACTTC. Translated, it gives CAISGKAYEQYF.